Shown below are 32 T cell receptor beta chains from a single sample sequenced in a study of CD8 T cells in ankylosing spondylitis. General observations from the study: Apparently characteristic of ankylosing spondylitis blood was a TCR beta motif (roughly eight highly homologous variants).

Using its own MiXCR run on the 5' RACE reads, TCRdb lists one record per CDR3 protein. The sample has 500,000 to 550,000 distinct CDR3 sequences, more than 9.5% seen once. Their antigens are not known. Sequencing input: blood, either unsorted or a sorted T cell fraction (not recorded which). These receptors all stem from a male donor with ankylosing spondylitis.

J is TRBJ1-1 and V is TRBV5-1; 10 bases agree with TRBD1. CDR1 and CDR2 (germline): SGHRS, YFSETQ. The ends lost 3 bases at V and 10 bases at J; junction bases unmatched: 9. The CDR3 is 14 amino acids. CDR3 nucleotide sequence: TGCGCCAGCAGCTCCTCCGGGACAGGGGAGCGAGCTTTCTTT. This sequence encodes CASSSSGTGERAFF.

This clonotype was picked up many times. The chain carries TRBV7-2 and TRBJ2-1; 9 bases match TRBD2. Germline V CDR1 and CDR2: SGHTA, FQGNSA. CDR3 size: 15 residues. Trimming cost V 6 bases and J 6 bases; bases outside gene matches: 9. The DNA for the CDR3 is TGTGCCAGCAGTCCTACTAGCGGGTGGGTCAATGAGCAGTTCTTC. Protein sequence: CASSPTSGWVNEQFF. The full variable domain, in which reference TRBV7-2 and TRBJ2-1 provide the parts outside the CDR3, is GAGVSQSPSNKVTEKGKDVELRCDPISGHTALYWYRQSLGQGLEFLIYFQGNSAPDKSGLPSDRFSAERTGGSVSTLTIQRTQQEDSAVYLCASSPTSGWVNEQFFGPGTRLTVL.

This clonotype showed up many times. In DNA form, the CDR3 reads TGTGCCAGCAACCCGGACAGGGGAACATACAATGAGCAGTTCTTC. Its protein product is CASNPDRGTYNEQFF. V gene TRBV6-1 combines with J gene TRBJ2-1, with 9 bases lining up with TRBD1. V lost 7 bases, J lost 4 bases, and 8 bases stayed unmatched. CDR1 is MNHNS and CDR2 is SASEGT in the germline V gene. The CDR3 covers 15 residues.

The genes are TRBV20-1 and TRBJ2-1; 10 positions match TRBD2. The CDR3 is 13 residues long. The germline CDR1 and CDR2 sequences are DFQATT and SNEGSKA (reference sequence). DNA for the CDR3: TGCGGTACTCCGGCTAGCGGGAGTGGAGAGCAGTTCTTC. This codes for CGTPASGSGEQFF.

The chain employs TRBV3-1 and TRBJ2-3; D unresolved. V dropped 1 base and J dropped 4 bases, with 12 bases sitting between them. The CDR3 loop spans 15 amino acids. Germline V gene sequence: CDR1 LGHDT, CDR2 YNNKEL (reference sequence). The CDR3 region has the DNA TGTGCCAGCAGCCAAGCGTGGCCATTTTCAGATACGCAGTATTTT. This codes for CASSQAWPFSDTQYF.

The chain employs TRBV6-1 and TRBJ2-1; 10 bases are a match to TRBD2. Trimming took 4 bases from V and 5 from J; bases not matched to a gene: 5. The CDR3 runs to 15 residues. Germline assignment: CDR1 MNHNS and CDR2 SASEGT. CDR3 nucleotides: TGTGCCAGCAGTGGATTAGCGGGAGGCGACAATGAGCAGTTCTTC. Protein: CASSGLAGGDNEQFF.

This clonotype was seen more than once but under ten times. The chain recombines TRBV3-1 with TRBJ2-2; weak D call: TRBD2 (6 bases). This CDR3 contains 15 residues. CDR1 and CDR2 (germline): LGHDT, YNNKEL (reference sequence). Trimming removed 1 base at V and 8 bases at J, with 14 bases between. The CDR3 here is CASSQGRLVLGELFF. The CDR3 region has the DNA TGTGCCAGCAGCCAAGGCAGACTAGTTTTAGGGGAGCTGTTTTTT.

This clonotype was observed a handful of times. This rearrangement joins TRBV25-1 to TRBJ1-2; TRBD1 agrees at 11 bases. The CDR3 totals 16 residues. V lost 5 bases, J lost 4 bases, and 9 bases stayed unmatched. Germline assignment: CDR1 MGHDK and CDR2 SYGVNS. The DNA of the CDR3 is TGTGCCAGCAGTAGGACAGGGGGCGAGGGGAGCTATGGCTACACCTTC. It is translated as CASSRTGGEGSYGYTF.

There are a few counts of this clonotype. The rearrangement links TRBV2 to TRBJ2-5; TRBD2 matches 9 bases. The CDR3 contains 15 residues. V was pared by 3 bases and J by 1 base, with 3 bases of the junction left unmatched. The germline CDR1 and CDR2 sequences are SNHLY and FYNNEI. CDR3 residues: CASSDPTSGQETQYF. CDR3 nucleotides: TGTGCCAGCAGTGATCCGACTAGCGGCCAAGAGACCCAGTACTTC.

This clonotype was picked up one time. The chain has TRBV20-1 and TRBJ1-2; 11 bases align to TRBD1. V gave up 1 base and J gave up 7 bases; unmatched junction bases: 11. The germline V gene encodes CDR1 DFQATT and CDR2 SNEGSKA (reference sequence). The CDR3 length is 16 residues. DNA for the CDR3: TGCAGTGCTAGAGCCGTGGACAGGGGGCCGTTGAGTGGCTACACCTTC. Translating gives CSARAVDRGPLSGYTF.

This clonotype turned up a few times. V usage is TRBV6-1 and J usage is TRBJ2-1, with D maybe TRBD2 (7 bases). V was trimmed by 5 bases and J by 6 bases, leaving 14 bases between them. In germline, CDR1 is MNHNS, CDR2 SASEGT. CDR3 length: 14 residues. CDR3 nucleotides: TGTGCCAGCAGTAGCGGGACACCCTCCAATGAGCAGTTCTTC. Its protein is CASSSGTPSNEQFF.

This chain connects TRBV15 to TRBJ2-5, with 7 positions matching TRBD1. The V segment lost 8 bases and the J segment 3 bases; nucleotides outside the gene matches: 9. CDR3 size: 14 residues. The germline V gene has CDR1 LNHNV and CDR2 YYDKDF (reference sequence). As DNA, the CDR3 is TGTGCCACCTCCCAGGGACAGCCGGAAGAGACCCAGTACTTC. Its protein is CATSQGQPEETQYF.

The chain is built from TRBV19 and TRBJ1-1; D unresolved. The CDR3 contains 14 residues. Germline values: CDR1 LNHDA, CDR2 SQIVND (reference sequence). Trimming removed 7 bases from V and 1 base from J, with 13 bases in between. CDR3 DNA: TGTGCCAGTAAACCGGGTGAGGGGAACACTGAAGCTTTCTTT. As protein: CASKPGEGNTEAFF.

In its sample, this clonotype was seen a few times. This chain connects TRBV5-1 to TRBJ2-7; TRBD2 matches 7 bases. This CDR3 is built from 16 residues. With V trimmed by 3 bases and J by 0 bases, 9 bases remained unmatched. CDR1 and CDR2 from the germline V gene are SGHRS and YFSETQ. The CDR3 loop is CASSWGGAGYSYEQYF. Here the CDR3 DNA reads TGCGCCAGCAGCTGGGGGGGTGCGGGCTACTCCTACGAGCAGTACTTC.

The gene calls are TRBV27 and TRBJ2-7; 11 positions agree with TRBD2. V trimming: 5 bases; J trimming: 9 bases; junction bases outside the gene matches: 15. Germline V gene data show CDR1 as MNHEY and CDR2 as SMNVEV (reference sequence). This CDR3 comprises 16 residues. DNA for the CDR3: TGTGCCAGCAGTCTACCCGGGACTAGCGGCGCCCAGGTGCAGTACTTC. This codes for CASSLPGTSGAQVQYF.

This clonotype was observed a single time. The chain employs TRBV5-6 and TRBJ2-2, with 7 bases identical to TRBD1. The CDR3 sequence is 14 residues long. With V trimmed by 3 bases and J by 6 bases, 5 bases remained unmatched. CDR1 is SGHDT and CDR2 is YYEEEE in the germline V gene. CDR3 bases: TGTGCCAGCAGCTACCTGGACAGGCCCGGGGAGCTGTTTTTT. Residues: CASSYLDRPGELFF.

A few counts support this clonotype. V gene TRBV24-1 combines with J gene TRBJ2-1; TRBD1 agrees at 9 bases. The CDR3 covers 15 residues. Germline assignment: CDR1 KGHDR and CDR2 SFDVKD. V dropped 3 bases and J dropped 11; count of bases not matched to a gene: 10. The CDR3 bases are TGTGCCACCAGTGATCCCGGGACAGGGAGCGGTAAGCAGTTCTTC. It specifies CATSDPGTGSGKQFF.

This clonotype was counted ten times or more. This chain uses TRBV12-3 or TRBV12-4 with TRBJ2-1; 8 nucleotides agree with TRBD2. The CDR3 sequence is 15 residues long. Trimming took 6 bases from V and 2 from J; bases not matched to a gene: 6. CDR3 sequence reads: CASSLAGGAYNEQFF. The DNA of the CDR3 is TGTGCCAGCAGCTTGGCGGGAGGAGCCTACAATGAGCAGTTCTTC.

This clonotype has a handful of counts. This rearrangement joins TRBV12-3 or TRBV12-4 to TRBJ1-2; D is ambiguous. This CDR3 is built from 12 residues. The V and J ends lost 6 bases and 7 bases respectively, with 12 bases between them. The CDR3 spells CASSHGRVGYTF. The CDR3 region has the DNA TGTGCCAGCAGCCACGGGAGGGTTGGCTACACCTTC.

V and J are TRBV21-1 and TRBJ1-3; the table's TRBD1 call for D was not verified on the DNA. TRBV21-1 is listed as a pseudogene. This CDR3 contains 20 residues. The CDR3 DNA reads TGTGCCAGCAGCTTAGGCAGACAGGGAATAGGCTTGATCTCTGGAAACACCATATATTTT. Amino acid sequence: CASSLGRQGIGLISGNTIYF.

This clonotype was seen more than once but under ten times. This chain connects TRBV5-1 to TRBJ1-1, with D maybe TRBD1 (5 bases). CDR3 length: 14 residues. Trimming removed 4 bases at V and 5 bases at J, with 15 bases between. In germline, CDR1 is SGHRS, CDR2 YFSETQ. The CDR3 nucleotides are TGCGCCAGCAGCGCCCGGGACCCAAGGACTGAAGCTTTCTTT. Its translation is CASSARDPRTEAFF.

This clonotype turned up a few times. The CDR3 region is CASTLSGTGELFF. CDR3 bases: TGTGCCAGCACCCTTTCCGGCACCGGGGAGCTGTTTTTT. This rearrangement joins TRBV12-3 or TRBV12-4 to TRBJ2-2; D gene ambiguous. V was shortened by 7 bases and J by 4 bases, with 10 bases between the two germline ends. This CDR3 has 13 residues.

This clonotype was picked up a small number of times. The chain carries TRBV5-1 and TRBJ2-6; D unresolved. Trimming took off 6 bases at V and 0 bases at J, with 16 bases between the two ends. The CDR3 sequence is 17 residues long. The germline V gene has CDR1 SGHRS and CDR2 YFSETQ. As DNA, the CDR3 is TGCGCCAGCATCATAGACCAGCTGGACTCTGGGGCCAACGTCCTGACTTTC. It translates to CASIIDQLDSGANVLTF. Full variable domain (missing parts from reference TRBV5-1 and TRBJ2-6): KAGVTQTPRYLIKTRGQQVTLSCSPISGHRSVSWYQQTPGQGLQFLFEYFSETQRNKGNFPGRFSGRQFSNSRSEMNVSTLELGDSALYLCASIIDQLDSGANVLTFGAGSRLTVL.

The CDR3 here is CASSALRDEQFF. The CDR3 nucleotides read TGTGCCAGCAGCGCCCTGAGGGACGAGCAGTTCTTC. The genes are TRBV7-8 and TRBJ2-1; perhaps D is TRBD1 or TRBD2 (5 bases each). Germline-derived CDR1 and CDR2 are SGHVS and FQNEAQ. The germline V and J ends were trimmed by 5 bases and 10 bases, with 12 bases remaining between them. This CDR3 comprises 12 residues. Filled out from reference TRBV7-8 and TRBJ2-1, the complete variable domain reads GAGVSQSPRYKVAKRGQDVALRCDPISGHVSLFWYQQALGQGPEFLTYFQNEAQLDKSGLPSDRFFAERPEGSVSTLKIQRTQQEDSAVYLCASSALRDEQFFGPGTRLTVL.

The CDR3 loop is CASIGTGKSREKLFF. CDR3 coding DNA: TGTGCCAGCATTGGGACGGGTAAAAGTCGAGAAAAACTGTTTTTT. The chain employs TRBV6-1 and TRBJ1-4, with D tentatively TRBD1 (5 bases). The CDR3 is 15 amino acids. V was trimmed by 7 bases and J by 8 bases, leaving 20 bases between them. Germline V CDR1 and CDR2: MNHNS, SASEGT.

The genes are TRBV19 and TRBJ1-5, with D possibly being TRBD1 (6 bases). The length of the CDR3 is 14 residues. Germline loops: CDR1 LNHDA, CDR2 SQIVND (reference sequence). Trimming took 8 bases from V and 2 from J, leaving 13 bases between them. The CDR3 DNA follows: TGTGCCAGTTATGGGGGCTGGGGCAATCAGCCCCAGCATTTT. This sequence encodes CASYGGWGNQPQHF.

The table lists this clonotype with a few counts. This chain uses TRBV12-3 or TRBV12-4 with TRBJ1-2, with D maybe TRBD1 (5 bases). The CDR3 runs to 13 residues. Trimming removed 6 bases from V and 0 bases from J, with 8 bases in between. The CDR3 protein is CASRRRANYGYTF. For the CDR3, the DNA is TGTGCCAGCAGACGCAGGGCTAACTATGGCTACACCTTC.

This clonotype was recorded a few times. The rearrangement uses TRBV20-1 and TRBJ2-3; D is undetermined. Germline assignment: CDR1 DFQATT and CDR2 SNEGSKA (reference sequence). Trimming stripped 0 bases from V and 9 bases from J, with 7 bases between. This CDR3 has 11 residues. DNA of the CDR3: TGCAGTGCTAGAGATAGCTTGACGCAGTATTTT. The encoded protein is CSARDSLTQYF.

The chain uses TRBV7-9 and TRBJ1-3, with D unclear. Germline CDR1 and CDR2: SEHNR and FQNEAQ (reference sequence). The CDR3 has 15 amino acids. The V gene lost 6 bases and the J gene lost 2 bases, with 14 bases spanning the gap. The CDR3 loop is CASSSSGGPGNTIYF. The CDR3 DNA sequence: TGTGCCAGCAGTTCAAGCGGAGGGCCTGGAAACACCATATATTTT.

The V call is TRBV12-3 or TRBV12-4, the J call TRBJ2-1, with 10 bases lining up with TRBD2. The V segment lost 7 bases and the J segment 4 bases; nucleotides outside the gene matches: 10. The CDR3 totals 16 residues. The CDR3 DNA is TGTGCCAGCACACGACCCGGGACTAGCGAATACAATGAGCAGTTCTTC. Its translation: CASTRPGTSEYNEQFF.

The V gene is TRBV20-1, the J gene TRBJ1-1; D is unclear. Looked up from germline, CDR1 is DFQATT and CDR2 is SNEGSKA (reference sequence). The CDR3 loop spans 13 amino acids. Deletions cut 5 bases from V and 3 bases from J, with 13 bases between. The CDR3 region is CSAALGADTEAFF. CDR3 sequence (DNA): TGCAGTGCTGCACTGGGTGCGGACACTGAAGCTTTCTTT.

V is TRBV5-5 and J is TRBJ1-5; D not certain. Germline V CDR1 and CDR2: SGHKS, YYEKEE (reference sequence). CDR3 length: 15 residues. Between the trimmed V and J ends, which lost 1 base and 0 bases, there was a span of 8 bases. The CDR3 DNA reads TGTGCCAGCAGCTTGTGGCCCTATAGCAATCAGCCCCAGCATTTT. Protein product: CASSLWPYSNQPQHF.